This T cell receptor beta chain was obtained from a study of shared clonotypes between healthy human individuals. The CDR3 extends over 16 amino acids. From germline, CDR1 is SGHVS and CDR2 FQNEAQ. V lost 5 bases, J lost 3 bases, and 16 bases lay in between. Study findings and constraints: When compared with the clonotypes that were shared by all four sorted-subset donors, the non-shared clonotypes turned out to have lower generation probabilities. Enrolling few donors narrowed the genetic and exposure-history diversity that was represented.

Using immunoSEQ multiplex PCR, the repertoire was profiled, and TCRdb retains in-frame clones only, with some absent. The data show about 2.1 million clones, just under 95% seen once. With regard to this clone: The antigen is not known.

Naive-designated CD8 cells lacked CD45RO, were positively enriched for CCR7, and omitted terminally differentiated effector memory CD45RA+ cells. The study enrolled healthy HIV-negative adults without recent acute infections or vaccinations as donors. The clonotype was recovered from a man aged 18 to 29 in good health. Some clones in this sample may be carry-over from other donors' samples. V and J are TRBV7-8 and TRBJ2-2; no firm D call. Sequencing used naive CD8+ T cells from PBMCs. DNA for the CDR3: TGTGCCAGCAGCCCCTCCATGAACCTTCACACCGGGGAGCTGTTTTTT. Translating it yields CASSPSMNLHTGELFF.